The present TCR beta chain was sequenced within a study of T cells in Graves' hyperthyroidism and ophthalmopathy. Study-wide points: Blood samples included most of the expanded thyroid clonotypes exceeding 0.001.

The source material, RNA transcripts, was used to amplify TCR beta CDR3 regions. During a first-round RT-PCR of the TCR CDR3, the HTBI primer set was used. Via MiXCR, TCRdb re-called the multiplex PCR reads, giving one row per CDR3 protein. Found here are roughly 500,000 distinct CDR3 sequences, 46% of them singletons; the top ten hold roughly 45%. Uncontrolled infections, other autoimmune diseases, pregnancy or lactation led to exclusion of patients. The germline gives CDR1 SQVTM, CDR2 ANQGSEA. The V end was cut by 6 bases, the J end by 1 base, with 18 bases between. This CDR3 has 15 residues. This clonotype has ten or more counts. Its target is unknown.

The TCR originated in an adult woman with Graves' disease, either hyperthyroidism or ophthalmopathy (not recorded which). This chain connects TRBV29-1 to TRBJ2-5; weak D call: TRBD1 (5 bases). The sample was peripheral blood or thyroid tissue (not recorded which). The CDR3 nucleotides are TGCAGCGTGACCCAGGGCGGAGCTCCCCAAGAGACCCAGTACTTC. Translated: CSVTQGGAPQETQYF.